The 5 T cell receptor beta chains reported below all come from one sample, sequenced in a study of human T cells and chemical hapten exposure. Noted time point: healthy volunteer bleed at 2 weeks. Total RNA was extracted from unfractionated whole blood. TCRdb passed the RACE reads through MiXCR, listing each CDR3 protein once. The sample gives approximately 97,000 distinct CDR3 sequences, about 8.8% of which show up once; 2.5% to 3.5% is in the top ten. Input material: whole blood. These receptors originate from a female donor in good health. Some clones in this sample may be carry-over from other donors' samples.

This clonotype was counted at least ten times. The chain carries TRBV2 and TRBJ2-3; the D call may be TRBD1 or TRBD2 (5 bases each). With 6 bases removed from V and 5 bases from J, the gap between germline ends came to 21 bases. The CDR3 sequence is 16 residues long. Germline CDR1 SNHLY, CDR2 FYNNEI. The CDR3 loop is CASSGAGGPAGDTQYF. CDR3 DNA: TGTGCCAGCAGCGGGGCAGGCGGACCGGCTGGAGATACGCAGTATTTT.

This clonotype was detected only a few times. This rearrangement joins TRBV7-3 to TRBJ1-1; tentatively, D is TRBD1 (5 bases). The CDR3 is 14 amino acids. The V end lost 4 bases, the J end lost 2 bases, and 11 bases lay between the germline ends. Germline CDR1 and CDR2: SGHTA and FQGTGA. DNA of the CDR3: TGTGCCAGCAGCTCGGGACCGAGTAACACTGAAGCTTTCTTT. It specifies CASSSGPSNTEAFF.

The CDR3 here is CASSEWGTGELFF. The CDR3, as DNA: TGTGCCAGCAGTGAATGGGGGACCGGGGAGCTGTTTTTT. V and J are TRBV2 and TRBJ2-2, with D possibly called TRBD1 or TRBD2 (5 bases each). In germline, CDR1 is SNHLY, CDR2 FYNNEI. V was trimmed by 2 bases and J by 5 bases, leaving 6 bases between them. The CDR3 length is 13 residues.

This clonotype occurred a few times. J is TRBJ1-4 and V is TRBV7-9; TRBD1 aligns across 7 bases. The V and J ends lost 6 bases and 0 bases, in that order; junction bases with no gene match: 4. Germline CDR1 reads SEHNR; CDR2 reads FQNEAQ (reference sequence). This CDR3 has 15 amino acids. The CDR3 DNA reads TGTGCCAGCAGTCGGGACAGTACAACTAATGAAAAACTGTTTTTT. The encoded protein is CASSRDSTTNEKLFF.

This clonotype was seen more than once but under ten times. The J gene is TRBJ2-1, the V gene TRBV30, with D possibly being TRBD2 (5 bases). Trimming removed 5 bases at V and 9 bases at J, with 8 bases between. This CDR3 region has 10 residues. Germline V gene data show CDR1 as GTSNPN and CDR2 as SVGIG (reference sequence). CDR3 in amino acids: CAWGLSEQFF. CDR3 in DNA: TGTGCCTGGGGACTCAGTGAGCAGTTCTTC.